This T cell receptor (beta chain) derives from a study of cytomegalovirus exposure and HLA in healthy donors. Study-wide background: A preliminary data release comprised 80 million to 95 million unique TCRs obtained from HLA-typed donors.

The CDR3 loop spans 14 amino acids. The J segment lost 6 bases and the V segment lost 4 bases, leaving 5 bases of the junction unmatched. CDR1 is SGHNT and CDR2 is YENEEA in the germline V gene. Study results and limitations: A highly shared variant cluster was judged a likely technical artifact. V- and J-gene trimming in TCR beta was tied to a missense DCLRE1C variant by an analysis performed later. An analysis that was carried out later associated some 17,000 TCR beta sequences with HLA alleles at 0.05 false discovery rate.

Regarding this clone: Its specificity is unknown.

Amplification used 60 Vbeta primers and 13 Jbeta primers. Clones were read by immunoSEQ multiplex PCR, and TCRdb kept only the in-frame ones, dropping some. This sample has 150,000 to 190,000 clones; roughly 85% occur once, and the top ten carry about 2.4%. The rearrangement links TRBV11-3 to TRBJ2-7, with 11 nucleotides matching TRBD1. This receptor was identified in a woman aged 18-29 years in good health and CMV-seronegative. The specimen sequenced was PBMCs. The CDR3 sequence: CASSSGTGGGEQYF. The CDR3 DNA sequence: TGTGCCAGCAGCTCCGGGACAGGGGGTGGCGAGCAGTACTTC.